The present TCR beta chain was sequenced within a study of early T cells in non-severe SARS-CoV-2 infection. The wider study: RNA in bulk from unsorted whole blood was sequenced, and chains were unpaired.

The study, taken as a whole, reports: Missing private and CD4 specificities, VDJdb matching favored anti-spike CD8 responses.

This clonotype was recorded many times. What it recognizes is unknown. Individual cDNA molecules were tagged with unique molecular identifiers. TCRdb reprocessed the 5' RACE reads via MiXCR and lists one record per CDR3 protein. The repertoire holds about 100,000 distinct CDR3 sequences, with around 10% as singletons. Sequenced sample: whole blood. The source is an adult who was a healthcare worker with PCR-confirmed SARS-CoV-2 infection or an uninfected control (not recorded which).

CDR3 protein: CASSGPLANYEQYF. The CDR3 DNA reads TGTGCCAGCAGCGGCCCCTTAGCGAACTACGAGCAGTACTTC. The J gene is TRBJ2-7, the V gene TRBV11-2; D is possibly TRBD2 (5 bases). CDR3 length: 14 amino acids. Trimming took off 5 bases at V and 3 bases at J, with 14 bases between the two ends. In germline, CDR1 is SGHAT, CDR2 FQNNGV.